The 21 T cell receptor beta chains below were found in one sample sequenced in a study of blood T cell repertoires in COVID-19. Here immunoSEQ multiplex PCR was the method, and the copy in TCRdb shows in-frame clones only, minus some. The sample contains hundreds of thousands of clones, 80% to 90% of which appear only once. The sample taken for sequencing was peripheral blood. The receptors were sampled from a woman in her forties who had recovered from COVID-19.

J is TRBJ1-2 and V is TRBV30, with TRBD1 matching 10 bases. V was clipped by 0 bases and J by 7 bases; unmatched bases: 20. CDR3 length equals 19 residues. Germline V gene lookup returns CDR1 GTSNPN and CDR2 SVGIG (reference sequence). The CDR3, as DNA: TGTGCCTGGAGTGTAAAGTACCGGGACAGGGGCGCCTTGGAGATTGGCTACACCTTC. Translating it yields CAWSVKYRDRGALEIGYTF.

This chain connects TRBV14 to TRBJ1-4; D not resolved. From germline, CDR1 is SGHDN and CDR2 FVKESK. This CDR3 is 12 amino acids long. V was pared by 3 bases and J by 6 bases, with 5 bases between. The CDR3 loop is CASSQGHEKLFF. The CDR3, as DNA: TGTGCCAGCAGCCAGGGCCATGAAAAACTGTTTTTT. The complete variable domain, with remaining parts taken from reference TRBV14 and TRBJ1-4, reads EAGVTQFPSHSVIEKGQTVTLRCDPISGHDNLYWYRRVMGKEIKFLLHFVKESKQDESGMPNNRFLAERTGGTYSTLKVQPAELEDSGVYFCASSQGHEKLFFGSGTQLSVL.

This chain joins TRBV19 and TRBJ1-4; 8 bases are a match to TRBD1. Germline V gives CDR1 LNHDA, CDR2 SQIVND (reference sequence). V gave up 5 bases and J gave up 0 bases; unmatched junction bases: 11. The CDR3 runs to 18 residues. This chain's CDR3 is CASSSNGRGRSTNEKLFF. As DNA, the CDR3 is TGTGCCAGTAGTTCCAACGGCAGGGGGCGGTCAACTAATGAAAAACTGTTTTTT. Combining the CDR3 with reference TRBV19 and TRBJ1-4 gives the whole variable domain DGGITQSPKYLFRKEGQNVTLSCEQNLNHDAMYWYRQDPGQGLRLIYYSQIVNDFQKGDIAEGYSVSREKKESFPLTVTSAQKNPTAFYLCASSSNGRGRSTNEKLFFGSGTQLSVL.

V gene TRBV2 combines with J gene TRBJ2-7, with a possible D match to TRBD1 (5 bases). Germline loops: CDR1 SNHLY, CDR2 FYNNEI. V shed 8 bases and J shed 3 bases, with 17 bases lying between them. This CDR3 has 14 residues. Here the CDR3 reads CASSQRQGFYEQYF. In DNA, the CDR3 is TGTGCCAGCTCCCAAAGGCAGGGATTCTACGAGCAGTACTTC.

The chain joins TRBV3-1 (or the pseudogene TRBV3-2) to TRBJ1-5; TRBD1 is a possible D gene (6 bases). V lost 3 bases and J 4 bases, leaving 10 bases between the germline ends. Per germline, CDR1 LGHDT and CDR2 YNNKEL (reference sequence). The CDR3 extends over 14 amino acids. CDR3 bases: TGTGCCAGCAGCCAGGGGGCCTTTAATCAGCCCCAGCATTTT. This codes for CASSQGAFNQPQHF.

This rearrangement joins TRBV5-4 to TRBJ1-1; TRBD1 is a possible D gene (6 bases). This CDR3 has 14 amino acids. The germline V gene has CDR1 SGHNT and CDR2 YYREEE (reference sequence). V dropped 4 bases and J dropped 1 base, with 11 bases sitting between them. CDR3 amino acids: CASSLRDKNTEAFF. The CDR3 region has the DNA TGTGCCAGCAGCCTCAGGGACAAGAACACTGAAGCTTTCTTT.

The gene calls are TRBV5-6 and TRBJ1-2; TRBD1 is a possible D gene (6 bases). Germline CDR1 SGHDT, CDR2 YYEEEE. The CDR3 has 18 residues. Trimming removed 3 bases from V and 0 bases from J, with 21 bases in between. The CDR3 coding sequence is TGTGCCAGCAGCTCGACCCGGCGGGGGCCCCCTACTAACTATGGCTACACCTTC. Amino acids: CASSSTRRGPPTNYGYTF.

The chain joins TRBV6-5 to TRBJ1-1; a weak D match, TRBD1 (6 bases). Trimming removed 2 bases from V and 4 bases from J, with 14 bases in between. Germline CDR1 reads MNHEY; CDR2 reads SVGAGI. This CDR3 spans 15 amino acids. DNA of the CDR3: TGTGCCAGCAGTTACAGAGAAGGGGGTGGCACTGAAGCTTTCTTT. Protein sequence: CASSYREGGGTEAFF.

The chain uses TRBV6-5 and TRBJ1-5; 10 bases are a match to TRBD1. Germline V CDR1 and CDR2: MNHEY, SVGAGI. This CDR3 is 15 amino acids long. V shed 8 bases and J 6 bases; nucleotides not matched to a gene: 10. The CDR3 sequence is CASSEGRTGGQPQHF. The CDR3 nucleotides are TGTGCCAGCTCCGAGGGCAGGACAGGGGGTCAGCCCCAGCATTTT.

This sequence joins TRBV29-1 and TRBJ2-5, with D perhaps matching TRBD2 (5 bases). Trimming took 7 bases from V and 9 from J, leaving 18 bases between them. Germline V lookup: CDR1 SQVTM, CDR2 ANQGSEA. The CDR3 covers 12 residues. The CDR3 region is CSASALTRAQYF. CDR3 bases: TGCAGCGCTTCCGCCCTTACTAGGGCCCAGTACTTC.

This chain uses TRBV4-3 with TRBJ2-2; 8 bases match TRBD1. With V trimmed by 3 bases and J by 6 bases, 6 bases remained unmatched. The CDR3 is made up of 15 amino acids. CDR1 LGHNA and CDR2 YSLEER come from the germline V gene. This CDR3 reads CASSQWQGAAGELFF. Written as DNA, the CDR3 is TGCGCCAGCAGCCAGTGGCAGGGGGCAGCCGGGGAGCTGTTTTTT.

CDR3 nucleotide sequence: TGTGCCACTCGGACAGGGGGCGGCTATGGCTACACCTTC. Amino acid sequence: CATRTGGGYGYTF. This chain uses TRBV28 with TRBJ1-2; the match to TRBD1 covers 11 bases. V gave up 10 bases and J gave up 4 bases; unmatched junction bases: 5. The length of the CDR3 is 13 residues. The germline V gene encodes CDR1 MDHEN and CDR2 SYDVKM.

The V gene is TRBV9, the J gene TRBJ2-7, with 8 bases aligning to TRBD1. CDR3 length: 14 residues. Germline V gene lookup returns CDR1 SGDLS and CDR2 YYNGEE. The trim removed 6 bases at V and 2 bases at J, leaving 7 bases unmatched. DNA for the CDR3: TGTGCCAGCACCGTGGGACAGGATGCCTACGAGCAGTACTTC. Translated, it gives CASTVGQDAYEQYF.

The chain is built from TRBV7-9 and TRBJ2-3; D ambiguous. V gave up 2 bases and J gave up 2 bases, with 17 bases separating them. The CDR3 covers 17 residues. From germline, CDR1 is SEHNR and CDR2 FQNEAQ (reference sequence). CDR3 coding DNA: TGTGCCAGCAGCTTATACCCAGTTCGATCCTTCACAGATACGCAGTATTTT. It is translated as CASSLYPVRSFTDTQYF.

In nucleotides, the CDR3 is TGTGCCTGGAGTGTACCAGGGATTGAAAAACTGTTTTTT. Its protein product is CAWSVPGIEKLFF. The chain has TRBV30 and TRBJ1-4; a possible D gene is TRBD1 (5 bases). V lost 0 bases to trimming and J lost 7 bases, with 9 bases between them. Germline V gene sequence: CDR1 GTSNPN, CDR2 SVGIG (reference sequence). The CDR3 sequence is 13 residues long.

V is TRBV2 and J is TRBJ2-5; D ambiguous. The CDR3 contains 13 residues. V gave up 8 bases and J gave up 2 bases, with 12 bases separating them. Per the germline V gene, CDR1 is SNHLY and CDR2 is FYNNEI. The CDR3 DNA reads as TGTGCCAGCGTTTGGGCCCAACAAGAGACCCAGTACTTC. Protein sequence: CASVWAQQETQYF.

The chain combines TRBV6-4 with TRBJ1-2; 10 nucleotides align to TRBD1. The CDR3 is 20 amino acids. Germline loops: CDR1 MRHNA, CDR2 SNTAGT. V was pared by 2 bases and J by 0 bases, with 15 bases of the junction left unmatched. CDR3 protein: CASSDNGGTGAFQANYGYTF. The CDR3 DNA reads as TGTGCCAGCAGTGACAACGGAGGGACAGGGGCATTTCAAGCTAACTATGGCTACACCTTC.

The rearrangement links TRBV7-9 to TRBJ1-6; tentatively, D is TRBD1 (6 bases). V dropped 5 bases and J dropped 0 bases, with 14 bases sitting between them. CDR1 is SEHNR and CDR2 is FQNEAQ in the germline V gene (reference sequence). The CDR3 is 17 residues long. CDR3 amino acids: CASSAAQGSSYNSPLHF. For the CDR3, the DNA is TGTGCCAGCAGCGCTGCACAGGGAAGCTCCTATAATTCACCCCTCCACTTT. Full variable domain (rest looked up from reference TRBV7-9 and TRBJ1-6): DTGVSQNPRHKITKRGQNVTFRCDPISEHNRLYWYRQTLGQGPEFLTYFQNEAQLEKSRLLSDRFSAERPKGSFSTLEIQRTEQGDSAMYLCASSAAQGSSYNSPLHFGNGTRLTVT.

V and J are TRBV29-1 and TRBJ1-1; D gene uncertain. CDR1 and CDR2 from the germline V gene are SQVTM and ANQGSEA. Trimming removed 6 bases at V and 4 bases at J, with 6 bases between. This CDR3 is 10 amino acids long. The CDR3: CSVEITEAFF. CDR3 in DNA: TGCAGCGTGGAGATCACTGAAGCTTTCTTT.

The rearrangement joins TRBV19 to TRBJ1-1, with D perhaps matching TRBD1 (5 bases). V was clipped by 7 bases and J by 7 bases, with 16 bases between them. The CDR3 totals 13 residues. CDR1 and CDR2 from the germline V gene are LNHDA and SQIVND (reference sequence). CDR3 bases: TGTGCCAGTACTCAGGGTCTGTACCGTGAAGCTTTCTTT. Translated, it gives CASTQGLYREAFF.

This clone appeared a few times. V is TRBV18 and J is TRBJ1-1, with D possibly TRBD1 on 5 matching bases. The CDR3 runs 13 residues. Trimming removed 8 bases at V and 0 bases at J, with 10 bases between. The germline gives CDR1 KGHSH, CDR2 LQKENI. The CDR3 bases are TGTGCCAGCAGACAGAGCATGAACACTGAAGCTTTCTTT. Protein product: CASRQSMNTEAFF.